The text below deals with one TCR beta chain. The same CDR3 can be traced to other DNA sequences in this sample. This sample is drawn from a study of blood T cell repertoires in COVID-19. Across the whole study: Acute and convalescent COVID-19 specimens originated in the United States, Italy and Spain. PBMCs, B-cell-depleted T cells, or T cells were the source of the cDNA or gDNA that made up the material.

The CDR3 is 14 amino acids. Germline CDR1 ENHRY, CDR2 SYGVKD. With 8 bases removed from V and 0 bases from J, the gap between germline ends came to 13 bases. The authors' processing: Using reference gene primer amplification, nucleated cell counts were estimated. TCRdb's table, derived via immunoSEQ multiplex PCR, lists solely in-frame clones and lacks some. For V, J and clone size, that table is used; D and trimming come from the DNA. The table records 250,000 to 300,000 clones, about 86% of them present only once. Sample: peripheral blood. The sequence came from a man younger than 30 with active or convalescent COVID-19. The V call is TRBV10-3, the J call TRBJ1-1, with TRBD1 as a possible D gene (5 bases). The CDR3 spells CAISTGVLNTEAFF. The CDR3 DNA is TGTGCCATCTCCACGGGGGTTTTGAACACTGAAGCTTTCTTT.